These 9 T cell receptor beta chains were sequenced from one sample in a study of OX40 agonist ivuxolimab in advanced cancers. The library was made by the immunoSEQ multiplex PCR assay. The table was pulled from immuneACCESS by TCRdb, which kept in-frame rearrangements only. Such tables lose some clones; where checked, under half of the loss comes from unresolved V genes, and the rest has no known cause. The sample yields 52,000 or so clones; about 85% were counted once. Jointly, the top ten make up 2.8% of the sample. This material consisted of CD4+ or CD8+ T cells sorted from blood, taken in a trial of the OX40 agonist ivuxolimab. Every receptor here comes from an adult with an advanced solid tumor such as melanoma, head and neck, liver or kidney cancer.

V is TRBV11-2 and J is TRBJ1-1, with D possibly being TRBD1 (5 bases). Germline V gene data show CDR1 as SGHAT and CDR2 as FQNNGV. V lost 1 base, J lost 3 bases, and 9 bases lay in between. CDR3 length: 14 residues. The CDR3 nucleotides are TGTGCCAGCAGCTTAGCGGGCAGGGACACTGAAGCTTTCTTT. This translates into CASSLAGRDTEAFF.

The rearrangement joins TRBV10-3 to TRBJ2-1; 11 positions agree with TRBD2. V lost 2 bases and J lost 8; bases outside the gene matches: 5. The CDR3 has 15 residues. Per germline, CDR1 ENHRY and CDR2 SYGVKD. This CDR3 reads CAISEGLAGGDEQFF. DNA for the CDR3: TGTGCCATCAGTGAGGGGCTAGCGGGAGGAGATGAGCAGTTCTTC.

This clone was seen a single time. CDR3 sequence reads: CASKPDGTGANVLTF. The CDR3 DNA reads TGTGCCAGTAAGCCGGACGGGACTGGGGCCAACGTCCTGACTTTC. This chain links TRBV19 with TRBJ2-6, with a weak D call TRBD2 (5 bases). V dropped 7 bases and J dropped 2 bases, with 12 bases sitting between them. Germline values: CDR1 LNHDA, CDR2 SQIVND (reference sequence). CDR3 size: 15 residues.

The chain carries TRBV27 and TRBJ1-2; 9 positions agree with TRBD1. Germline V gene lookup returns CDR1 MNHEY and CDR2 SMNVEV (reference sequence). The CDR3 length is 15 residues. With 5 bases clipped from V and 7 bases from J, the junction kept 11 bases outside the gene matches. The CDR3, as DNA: TGTGCCAGCAGTAGCTACAGGGGGCGCGTGTCTGGCTACACCTTC. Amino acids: CASSSYRGRVSGYTF.

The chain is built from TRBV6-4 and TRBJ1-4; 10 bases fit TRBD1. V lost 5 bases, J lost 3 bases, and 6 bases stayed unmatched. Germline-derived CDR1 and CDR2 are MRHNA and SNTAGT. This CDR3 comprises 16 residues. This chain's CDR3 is CASSQTGGLPNEKLFF. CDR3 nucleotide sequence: TGTGCCAGCAGTCAGACAGGGGGCTTACCTAATGAAAAACTGTTTTTT.

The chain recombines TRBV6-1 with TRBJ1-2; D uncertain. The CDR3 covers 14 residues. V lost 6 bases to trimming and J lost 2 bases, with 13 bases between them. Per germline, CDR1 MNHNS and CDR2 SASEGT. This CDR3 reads CASRGAVNNYGYTF. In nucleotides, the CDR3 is TGTGCCAGCAGGGGAGCAGTTAACAACTATGGCTACACCTTC.

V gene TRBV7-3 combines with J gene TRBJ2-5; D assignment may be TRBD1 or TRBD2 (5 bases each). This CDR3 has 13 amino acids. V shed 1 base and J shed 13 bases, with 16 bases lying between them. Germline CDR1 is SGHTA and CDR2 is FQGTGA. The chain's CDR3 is CASSLKWDGVLYF. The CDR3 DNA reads TGTGCCAGCAGCTTAAAGTGGGACGGCGTATTGTACTTC. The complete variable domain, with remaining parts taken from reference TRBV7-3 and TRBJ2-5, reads GAGVSQTPSNKVTEKGKYVELRCDPISGHTALYWYRQSLGQGPEFLIYFQGTGAADDSGLPNDRFFAVRPEGSVSTLKIQRTERGDSAVYLCASSLKWDGVLYFGPGTRLLVL.

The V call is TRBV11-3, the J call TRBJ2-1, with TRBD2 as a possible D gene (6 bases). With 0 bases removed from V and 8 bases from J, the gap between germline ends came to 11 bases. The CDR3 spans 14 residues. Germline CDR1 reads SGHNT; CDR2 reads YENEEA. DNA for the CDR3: TGTGCCAGCAGCTTAGACGGCGGGGAGTATGAGCAGTTCTTC. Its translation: CASSLDGGEYEQFF.

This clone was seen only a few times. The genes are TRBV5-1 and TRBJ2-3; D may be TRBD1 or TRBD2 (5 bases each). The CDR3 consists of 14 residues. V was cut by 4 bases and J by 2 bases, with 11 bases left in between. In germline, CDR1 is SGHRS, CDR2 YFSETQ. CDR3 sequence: CASSRGGYTDTQYF. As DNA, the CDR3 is TGCGCCAGCAGCCGGGGCGGGTACACAGATACGCAGTATTTT.